These 14 T cell receptor beta chains originate from one sample sequenced in a study of cytomegalovirus exposure and HLA in healthy donors. The assay was immunoSEQ multiplex PCR, and TCRdb's table has in-frame clones only and misses some. The table shows about 69,000 clones, with nearly 96% occurring only once. The sequenced sample was PBMCs. These receptors originate from a woman in her late teens or twenties in good health and CMV-seropositive.

The V gene is TRBV10-3, the J gene TRBJ2-5; D not resolved. The CDR3 runs to 13 residues. Deletions cut 10 bases from V and 0 bases from J, with 12 bases between. Germline CDR1 and CDR2: ENHRY and SYGVKD. The CDR3 DNA sequence: TGTGCCACCAAAAACAGTTACCAAGAGACCCAGTACTTC. It yields the protein CATKNSYQETQYF.

The V call is TRBV29-1, the J call TRBJ1-1, with 8 bases that match TRBD1. The length of the CDR3 is 15 residues. V lost 7 bases to trimming and J lost 1 base; unmatched junction nucleotides: 11. Germline V gene sequence: CDR1 SQVTM, CDR2 ANQGSEA. The CDR3 region is CSGTNRGSRNTEAFF. As DNA, the CDR3 is TGCAGCGGAACAAACAGGGGGTCTCGGAACACTGAAGCTTTCTTT.

This clone was observed a few times. The V gene is TRBV25-1, the J gene TRBJ2-7, with D unclear. V shed 1 base and J shed 5 bases, with 9 bases lying between them. The CDR3 covers 13 residues. Germline V gene data show CDR1 as MGHDK and CDR2 as SYGVNS. CDR3 sequence: CASSESKTNEQYF. The DNA of the CDR3 is TGTGCCAGCAGTGAATCGAAAACTAACGAGCAGTACTTC.

V is TRBV28 and J is TRBJ2-1; D not certain. The V gene lost 5 bases and the J gene lost 7 bases, with 6 bases spanning the gap. CDR3 length: 11 residues. Germline CDR1 and CDR2: MDHEN and SYDVKM. The CDR3, as DNA: TGTGCCAGCAGTGTCACTAATGAGCAGTTCTTC. Protein product: CASSVTNEQFF.

The J gene is TRBJ2-3, the V gene TRBV7-9, with TRBD2 identical over 11 bases. Germline V gene data show CDR1 as SEHNR and CDR2 as FQNEAQ (reference sequence). The CDR3 runs 14 residues. V lost 6 bases to trimming and J lost 6 bases; unmatched junction nucleotides: 5. DNA of the CDR3: TGTGCCAGCAGTGCGACTAGCGGGACTGATACGCAGTATTTT. It encodes CASSATSGTDTQYF. The whole variable domain, filled in from reference TRBV7-9 and TRBJ2-3, reads DTGVSQNPRHKITKRGQNVTFRCDPISEHNRLYWYRQTLGQGPEFLTYFQNEAQLEKSRLLSDRFSAERPKGSFSTLEIQRTEQGDSAMYLCASSATSGTDTQYFGPGTRLTVL.

The chain recombines TRBV25-1 with TRBJ2-7, with D tentatively TRBD1 (6 bases). Germline CDR1 reads MGHDK; CDR2 reads SYGVNS. The CDR3 totals 14 residues. V was cut by 1 base and J by 1 base, with 8 bases left in between. Written as DNA, the CDR3 is TGTGCCAGCAGTGAATTGGACAGATCCTACGAGCAGTACTTC. Residues: CASSELDRSYEQYF.

V is TRBV28 and J is TRBJ2-7; D unresolved. Germline V gives CDR1 MDHEN, CDR2 SYDVKM. V lost 4 bases, J lost 3 bases, and 4 bases lay in between. The CDR3 length is 11 residues. CDR3 sequence: CASSSYYEQYF. DNA of the CDR3: TGTGCCAGCAGTTCTTACTACGAGCAGTACTTC.

This chain uses TRBV9 with TRBJ2-1, with D maybe TRBD2 (6 bases). Between the trimmed V and J ends, which lost 3 bases and 8 bases, there was a span of 12 bases. The germline V gene has CDR1 SGDLS and CDR2 YYNGEE. The CDR3 is made up of 13 amino acids. The CDR3 here is CASSGSSVDEQFF. In DNA, the CDR3 is TGTGCCAGCAGCGGATCTAGCGTGGATGAGCAGTTCTTC.

The J gene is TRBJ2-1, the V gene TRBV29-1, with D hard to call. V shed 4 bases and J shed 4 bases, with 5 bases lying between them. This CDR3 region has 11 residues. Germline V gene lookup returns CDR1 SQVTM and CDR2 ANQGSEA. CDR3 residues: CSVVGYNEQFF. In nucleotides, the CDR3 is TGCAGCGTTGTCGGTTACAATGAGCAGTTCTTC.

The V gene is TRBV6-6, the J gene TRBJ2-7; 10 bases align to TRBD2. This CDR3 is 15 amino acids long. The ends lost 6 bases at V and 3 bases at J; junction bases unmatched: 8. Germline-derived CDR1 and CDR2 are MNHNY and SVGAGI (reference sequence). CDR3 protein: CASSRPGLAYYEQYF. CDR3 nucleotide sequence: TGTGCCAGCAGCCGCCCGGGACTAGCGTACTACGAGCAGTACTTC.

The genes are TRBV10-3 and TRBJ2-1; TRBD2 agrees at 13 bases. The CDR3 loop spans 15 amino acids. The junction had 7 bases not matched to a gene; V was cut back by 6 bases and J by 8 bases. The germline V gene has CDR1 ENHRY and CDR2 SYGVKD. The CDR3 sequence is CAISGTSGMRDEQFF. In DNA form, the CDR3 reads TGTGCCATCAGCGGGACTAGCGGGATGCGCGATGAGCAGTTCTTC.

V is TRBV19 and J is TRBJ1-5; 10 positions match TRBD1. The germline V gene has CDR1 LNHDA and CDR2 SQIVND (reference sequence). Losses at the gene ends were 5 bases for V and 4 bases for J; bases not matched to a gene: 17. The CDR3 is 19 residues long. The CDR3, as DNA: TGTGCCAGTAGTCCCGTATTCCATCCGACAGGGGGCATTAATCAGCCCCAGCATTTT. Its translation: CASSPVFHPTGGINQPQHF.

The J gene is TRBJ2-1, the V gene TRBV28, with 8 nucleotides matching TRBD1. V shed 4 bases, J shed 2 bases, and the junction held 7 bases outside the gene matches. Per the germline V gene, CDR1 is MDHEN and CDR2 is SYDVKM. CDR3 size: 16 residues. The CDR3 coding sequence is TGTGCCAGCAGTTCGCCCGGGACAGGAACCTACAATGAGCAGTTCTTC. Translation: CASSSPGTGTYNEQFF.

V and J are TRBV27 and TRBJ2-1, with 8 bases matching TRBD2. This CDR3 region has 16 residues. CDR1 MNHEY and CDR2 SMNVEV come from the germline V gene (reference sequence). The trim removed 6 bases at V and 3 bases at J, leaving 10 bases unmatched. The CDR3 DNA sequence: TGTGCCAGCAGCCCACTAATTACTAGCGGCTACAATGAGCAGTTCTTC. This gives the protein CASSPLITSGYNEQFF.